These 14 T cell receptor beta chains originate from one sample sequenced in a study of PD-L1 blockade in urothelial cancer. Some clones are missing from TCRdb's copy, which holds only in-frame ones; the method was immunoSEQ multiplex PCR. The data show about 130,000 clones, approximately 88% seen once. Time point noted: pretreatment peripheral blood. Material: PBMCs, obtained around atezolizumab (anti-PD-L1) treatment. The receptors here all came from a man aged 50-60 years with urothelial cancer.

This clone has more than one count but fewer than ten. The junction differs from germline at one of its ends, possibly a read error. The V call is TRBV6-5, the J call TRBJ1-1, with D possibly TRBD1 on 6 matching bases. Germline lookup yields CDR1 MNHEY and CDR2 SVGAGI. The CDR3 is 13 amino acids. The CDR3 DNA sequence: TGTGCCAGCAGTTGGCAGGGGAACGCTGAAGCTTTCTTT. It is translated as CASSWQGNAEAFF.

In the case of this clone: The sample contains more than one DNA sequence encoding this CDR3. The CDR3: CASSGLGTGNYEQYF. The CDR3, as DNA: TGTGCCAGCAGTGGCCTCGGGACAGGGAATTACGAGCAGTACTTC. The chain has TRBV6-1 and TRBJ2-7, with TRBD1 matching over 9 bases. V was pared by 4 bases and J by 4 bases, with 8 bases of the junction left unmatched. Germline V gene sequence: CDR1 MNHNS, CDR2 SASEGT. The CDR3 spans 15 residues.

The chain joins TRBV5-1 to TRBJ2-5, with D tentatively TRBD2 (5 bases). The length of the CDR3 is 14 residues. CDR1 is SGHRS and CDR2 is YFSETQ in the germline V gene. Trimming took 4 bases from V and 4 from J, leaving 14 bases between them. As DNA, the CDR3 is TGCGCCAGCAGCATTTCTGGAGGCTCAGAGACCCAGTACTTC. This encodes CASSISGGSETQYF.

The rearrangement links TRBV11-1 to TRBJ2-1; 9 bases fit TRBD2. V lost 0 bases, J lost 6 bases, and 12 bases stayed unmatched. Germline-derived CDR1 and CDR2 are SGHAT and FQDESV (reference sequence). This CDR3 contains 18 residues. This CDR3 is CASSLAGSPAGGANEQFF. The CDR3 nucleotides are TGTGCCAGCAGCTTAGCGGGTTCCCCAGCGGGAGGAGCCAATGAGCAGTTCTTC.

This sequence joins TRBV30 and TRBJ1-1; D ambiguous. The CDR3 sequence is 14 residues long. V was trimmed by 1 base and J by 2 bases, leaving 11 bases between them. The germline gives CDR1 GTSNPN, CDR2 SVGIG (reference sequence). CDR3 bases: TGTGCCTGGAGTGGCGGGGTTGGAAACACTGAAGCTTTCTTT. This gives the protein CAWSGGVGNTEAFF.

The chain recombines TRBV7-6 with TRBJ2-6, with a weak D call TRBD1 (6 bases). The CDR3 spans 18 residues. Germline loops: CDR1 SGHVS, CDR2 FNYEAQ. V was shortened by 5 bases and J by 0 bases, with 17 bases between the two germline ends. In DNA, the CDR3 is TGTGCCAGCAGCGCCGCAGGGGATCTCCTCTCTGGGGCCAACGTCCTGACTTTC. It translates to CASSAAGDLLSGANVLTF.

This clone came up once. This chain connects TRBV18 to TRBJ2-7; 7 bases agree with TRBD2. Germline CDR1 and CDR2: KGHSH and LQKENI. The CDR3 covers 14 residues. J gave up 2 bases and V 2 bases, and 3 bases lay outside the gene matches. CDR3 residues: CASSPERGTYEQYF. CDR3 bases: TGTGCCAGCTCACCAGAGCGGGGAACCTACGAGCAGTACTTC.

The genes are TRBV19 and TRBJ2-4; D ambiguous. The CDR3 contains 17 residues. The germline CDR1 and CDR2 sequences are LNHDA and SQIVND (reference sequence). Trimming left V 5 bases short and J 0 bases short, with 17 bases between. CDR3 in DNA: TGTGCCAGTAGTGCCCACCCCTCGAGCGTAGCCAAAAACATTCAGTACTTC. Protein product: CASSAHPSSVAKNIQYF. The whole variable domain, remainder taken from reference TRBV19 and TRBJ2-4, is DGGITQSPKYLFRKEGQNVTLSCEQNLNHDAMYWYRQDPGQGLRLIYYSQIVNDFQKGDIAEGYSVSREKKESFPLTVTSAQKNPTAFYLCASSAHPSSVAKNIQYFGAGTRLSVL.

The rearrangement links TRBV11-2 to TRBJ2-7, with TRBD2 matching over 7 bases. The CDR3 has 13 amino acids. V lost 6 bases and J lost 4; bases outside the gene matches: 6. Germline lookup yields CDR1 SGHAT and CDR2 FQNNGV. As DNA, the CDR3 is TGTGCCAGCAGACCAACTAGCGCATACGAGCAGTACTTC. It codes for CASRPTSAYEQYF.

This chain links TRBV4-1 with TRBJ1-1, with D unresolved. The ends were cut back, 3 bases at V and 1 base at J, with 12 bases in the middle. CDR1 MGHRA and CDR2 YSYEKL come from the germline V gene. This CDR3 spans 15 amino acids. The CDR3 sequence: CASSHESSGNTEAFF. CDR3 coding DNA: TGCGCCAGCAGCCATGAAAGCTCGGGGAACACTGAAGCTTTCTTT.

This clone came up once. This rearrangement joins TRBV27 to TRBJ2-7, with TRBD2 matching over 7 bases. CDR1 and CDR2 from the germline V gene are MNHEY and SMNVEV (reference sequence). This CDR3 region has 15 residues. V was pared by 3 bases and J by 0 bases, with 5 bases of the junction left unmatched. Written as DNA, the CDR3 is TGTGCCAGCAGTTTCTATAGCGGGCACTCCTACGAGCAGTACTTC. Its translation is CASSFYSGHSYEQYF.

This rearrangement joins TRBV18 to TRBJ1-1; D is perhaps TRBD1 (5 bases). CDR1 KGHSH and CDR2 LQKENI come from the germline V gene. The CDR3 runs to 16 residues. Trimming took off 1 base at V and 3 bases at J, with 15 bases between the two ends. For the CDR3, the DNA is TGTGCCAGCTCACCACTTCCACAGGTTCCGGACACTGAAGCTTTCTTT. Protein sequence: CASSPLPQVPDTEAFF.

The chain is built from TRBV28 and TRBJ1-2, with TRBD1 matching over 8 bases. CDR3 length equals 15 residues. Germline V gene sequence: CDR1 MDHEN, CDR2 SYDVKM. Trimming cost V 4 bases and J 4 bases; bases outside gene matches: 8. CDR3 DNA sequence: TGTGCCAGCAGTTCCCCCGGGACAGGCAGCTATGGCTACACCTTC. This codes for CASSSPGTGSYGYTF.

V usage is TRBV6-5 and J usage is TRBJ2-1; 8 bases align to TRBD1. The V gene end was trimmed by 6 bases and the J gene end by 5 bases; junction bases not matched to a gene: 0. CDR3 length equals 12 residues. The germline gives CDR1 MNHEY, CDR2 SVGAGI. The CDR3 protein is CASRDRDNEQFF. The CDR3 DNA reads as TGTGCCAGCAGGGACAGGGACAATGAGCAGTTCTTC.